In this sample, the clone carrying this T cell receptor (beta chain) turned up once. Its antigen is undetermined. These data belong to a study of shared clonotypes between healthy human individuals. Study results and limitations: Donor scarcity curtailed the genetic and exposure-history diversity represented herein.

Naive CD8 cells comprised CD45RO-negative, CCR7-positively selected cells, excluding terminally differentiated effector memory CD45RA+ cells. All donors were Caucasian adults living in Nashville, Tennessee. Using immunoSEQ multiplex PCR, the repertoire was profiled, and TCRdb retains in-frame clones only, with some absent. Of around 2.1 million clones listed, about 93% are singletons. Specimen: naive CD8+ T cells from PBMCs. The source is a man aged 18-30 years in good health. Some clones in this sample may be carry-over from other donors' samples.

In DNA form, the CDR3 reads TGTGCCAGCAGTCCCCCCCGGACCCGGAGTATGGCGCAGTATTTT. This translates into CASSPPRTRSMAQYF. The chain joins TRBV27 to TRBJ2-3; D remains ambiguous. V lost 5 bases to trimming and J lost 10 bases, with 22 bases between them. The germline gives CDR1 MNHEY, CDR2 SMNVEV (reference sequence). There are 15 residues in the CDR3.